Listed here is a single T cell receptor beta chain. The target of this receptor is not known. No clone much larger than this one lies a single base away; base qualities are absent. The immunoSEQ Assay, a bias-controlled multiplex PCR, was used to amplify TCRbeta CDR3 regions from genomic DNA. The authors' pipeline ran thus. The number of nucleated cells in each sample was estimated from the amplification of reference gene primers within the assay. To quantify the absolute abundance of each unique TCRbeta CDR3 rearrangement, sequence reads were collapsed and filtered. For each sample, productive Simpson clonality was calculated as the square root of Simpson's diversity index over productive rearrangements. Here the immuneACCESS table is served through TCRdb, limited to in-frame sequences with V and J called. Missing clones are a known gap in these copies; in checked studies unresolved V genes cover under half, and the rest lacks a known reason. V and J calls and clone size follow that table, whereas D and trimming were derived from the DNA. In this sample the table shows roughly 160,000 clones, 82% of which occur a single time. More than 9% of the sample comes from the top ten.

Reading the germline V gene gives CDR1 SGHTA and CDR2 FQGTGA. Inclusive of the bounding cysteine and phenylalanine, the CDR3 is 14 residues long. Only the CDR3 DNA is retained, 42 bases long and in frame from the first base. Ends trimmed: V by 3 bases, J by 5 bases; bases unmatched to a gene: 3. This specimen comes from a study of blood T cell repertoires in COVID-19 (TCRdb year 2020). At the level of the whole study: Samples from collaborators originated in the United States, Italy and Spain and spanned both the acute and convalescent phases of COVID-19. HLA class I and class II types, where available, came from metadata supplied by the sample provider rather than from assay-based typing. The repertoires were released in a freely available public database intended as a resource for research on the immune response to SARS-CoV-2. Subjects who had been exposed to COVID-19, were actively infected with it, or had recovered from it provided the deeply sampled blood TCRbeta repertoires that made up the dataset. The sample metadata nearly always contained a de-identified subject ID, COVID-19 status, age in years and sex. The material from the prospective study consisted of cDNA or gDNA derived from T cells, B-cell-depleted T cells, or PBMCs. The samples were drawn from two sources: the first 160 participants of the ongoing ImmuneRACE study, and approximately 1,300 subjects contributed by 6 global collaborators. What the work shows at the level of the full study, not this receptor alone: The amount of clinical and demographic metadata varied by source and participant and was provided uncurated.

Each collaborating institution followed its own protocols to collect whole blood in K2EDTA tubes. For TCRbeta analysis, collaborators shipped samples as frozen whole blood, isolated PBMCs, or DNA extracted from either of those sample types. Source material: peripheral blood. The receptor was isolated from a woman aged 80 or older with active or convalescent COVID-19. This sequence uses TRBV7-3 and TRBJ2-3, and TRBD1 aligns with 9 junction nucleotides. The nucleotide sequence reads as follows: TGTGCCAGCAGCTTCGACAGGGGGGAAGATACGCAGTATTTT. Translated, it reads CASSFDRGEDTQYF.